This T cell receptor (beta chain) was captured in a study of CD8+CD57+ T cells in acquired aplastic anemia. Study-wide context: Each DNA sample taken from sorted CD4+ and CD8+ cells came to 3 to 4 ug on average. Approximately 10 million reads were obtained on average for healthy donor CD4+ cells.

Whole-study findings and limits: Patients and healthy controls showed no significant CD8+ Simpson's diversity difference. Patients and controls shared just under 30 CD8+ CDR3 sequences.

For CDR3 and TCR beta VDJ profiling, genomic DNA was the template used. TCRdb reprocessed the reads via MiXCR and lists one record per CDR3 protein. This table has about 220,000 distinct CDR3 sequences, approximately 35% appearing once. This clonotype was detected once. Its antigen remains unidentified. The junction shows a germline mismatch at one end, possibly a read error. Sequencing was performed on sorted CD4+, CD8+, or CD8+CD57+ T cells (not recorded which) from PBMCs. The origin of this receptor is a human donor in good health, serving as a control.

CDR3 amino acids: CASRQGGTPYGQYF. DNA of the CDR3: TGTGCCAGCAGGCAAGGAGGGACCCCCTACGGGCAGTACTTC. The chain links TRBV2 to TRBJ2-7; D might be TRBD2 (6 bases). Germline V gene sequence: CDR1 SNHLY, CDR2 FYNNEI. The CDR3 sequence is 14 residues long.